This T cell receptor (beta chain) was recorded in a study of T cell responses to AZD1222 COVID-19 vaccine. Trimming took off 1 base at V and 0 bases at J, with 0 bases between the two ends. CDR1 MDHEN and CDR2 SYDVKM come from the germline V gene. This CDR3 region has 12 residues. A remark on this clone: Its antigen is undetermined.

Overall study findings and caveats: With two AZD1222 doses given, Spike-specific TCR breadth and depth both rose. Dominant at 160-218 and 743-854, vaccine-associated CD4 TCRs also spanned spike. Regions left unmutated in variants are reportedly the target of nearly half of spike-specific TCRs. Only five or six individuals given AZD1222 were seropositive at baseline.

TCRdb's table, derived via immunoSEQ multiplex PCR, lists solely in-frame clones and lacks some. The sample holds approximately 110,000 clones; less than 90% are singletons and the top ten take roughly 4%. This specimen was peripheral blood, taken on day 0 of AZD1222 vaccination. The chain is built from TRBV28 and TRBJ1-2; D is ambiguous. This clonotype was obtained from an adult in good health. CDR3 nucleotides: TGTGCCAGCAGTTTATCTAACTATGGCTACACCTTC. Residues: CASSLSNYGYTF.